Given below is one T cell receptor beta chain in context. V lost 0 bases to trimming and J lost 3 bases, with 13 bases between them. Germline CDR1 LGHNA, CDR2 YSLEER. This CDR3 comprises 16 residues. Together with a sample-barcoded 5' primer, a J-beta primer mix was included in a second PCR lasting about 7 to 12 cycles. TCRdb reprocessed the 5' RACE reads via MiXCR and lists one record per CDR3 protein. In the table there are about 2 million distinct CDR3 sequences, less than 50% of which are singletons. The data belong to a study of blood T cells in healthy people across ages. This rearrangement joins TRBV4-3 to TRBJ2-3; D might be TRBD1 (5 bases). The sequenced material came from blood. This TCR derives from a woman aged 40-49 years in good health. The CDR3 DNA reads as TGCGCCAGCAGCCAAGAGGCCCAGGGATTAACAGATACGCAGTATTTT. Translating gives CASSQEAQGLTDTQYF.